This section outlines one TCR beta chain sequence together with its context. As yet, its antigen is unknown. This CDR3 is 15 amino acids long. Germline V gives CDR1 LNHDA, CDR2 SQIVND (reference sequence). This sample is part of a study of T cells in Graves' hyperthyroidism and ophthalmopathy. Researchers amplified the TCR beta CDR3 regions from RNA transcripts. Carried out on the TCR CDR3, a first-round RT-PCR used the HTBI primer set. Each CDR3 protein gets one entry after TCRdb re-called the multiplex PCR reads with MiXCR. The profile shows roughly 500,000 distinct CDR3 sequences, roughly 45% of them singletons. The study's findings and limits: Ophthalmopathy was distinguished from stable hyperthyroidism by 13 V-J signatures. Among clonotypes expanded in thyroid above 0.001, most were also found in blood.

The sample was peripheral blood or thyroid tissue (not recorded which). V usage is TRBV19 and J usage is TRBJ2-5; tentatively, D is TRBD1 or TRBD2 (5 bases each). Matching the DNA end better, TRBJ2-7 makes the J call doubtful. This TCR was recovered from an adult woman with Graves' disease, either hyperthyroidism or ophthalmopathy (not recorded which). CDR3 region: CASSIAPGTSGEQYF. The CDR3, as DNA: TGTGCCAGTAGTATAGCTCCAGGGACGTCGGGCGAGCAGTACTTC.